The clone carrying this T cell receptor beta chain was found many times. The read ends 3 residues early relative to the CDR3; the germline J gene fills the gap. The source of the sample is a study of T cell clonality in common variable immunodeficiency. Repertoires were generated with immunoSEQ multiplex PCR, while TCRdb's copy carries only in-frame clones and drops some. Recorded here are some 43,000 clones, none singletons. Trimming left V 6 bases short and J 5 bases short, with 16 bases between. Germline V gene data show CDR1 as SNHLY and CDR2 as FYNNEI. This CDR3 contains 14 residues. This TCR was sampled from a person between 18 and 75 years old in good health. The chain employs TRBV2 and TRBJ1-2; possible D gene TRBD1, 6 bases. Material: peripheral blood mononuclear cells. The CDR3: CASRDTQQGYGYTF. The CDR3 bases that were read are TGTGCCAGCAGGGATACTCAACAGGGTTATGGC. The full variable domain, in which reference TRBV2 and TRBJ1-2 provide the parts outside the CDR3, is EPEVTQTPSHQVTQMGQEVILRCVPISNHLYFYWYRQILGQKVEFLVSFYNNEISEKSEIFDDQFSVERPDGSNFTLKIRSTKLEDSAMYFCASRDTQQGYGYTFGSGTRLTVV.